The 31 T cell receptor beta chains below were found in one sample sequenced in a study of breast tumors, draining lymph nodes, adjacent tissues. Samples came from axillary lymph nodes draining the breast cancer. TCRdb itself ran the multiplex PCR reads through MiXCR, one entry per CDR3 protein. The sample lists about 230,000 distinct CDR3 sequences, roughly 30% seen once, with 1.3% to 1.5% in the top ten. Material for sequencing was axillary lymph node tissue. The receptor set was obtained from a female donor with breast cancer. Some clones in this sample may be carry-over from other donors' samples.

Worth noting for this clonotype: A read error may be the cause here, since a much bigger clone is one base away. This chain connects TRBV4-1 to TRBJ2-1, with TRBD1 as a possible D gene (5 bases). Deletions cut 4 bases from V and 3 bases from J, with 10 bases between. The CDR3 runs 14 residues. From germline, CDR1 is MGHRA and CDR2 YSYEKL. The CDR3 loop is CASSLQENYNEQFF. In nucleotides, the CDR3 is TGCGCCAGCAGCCTACAGGAGAACTACAATGAGCAGTTCTTC.

Only a few counts were recorded for this clonotype. Just one base apart from a much larger clone, this may be a read error. V usage is TRBV13 and J usage is TRBJ2-3; D may be TRBD1 or TRBD2 (6 bases each). CDR1 is PRHDT and CDR2 is FYEKMQ in the germline V gene (reference sequence). The CDR3 contains 16 residues. The V gene lost 5 bases and the J gene lost 4 bases, with 19 bases spanning the gap. CDR3 protein: CASSPRGRDGSDTQYF. The CDR3 DNA is TGTGCCAGCAGCCCCCGGGGGCGGGATGGGTCAGATACGCAGTATTTT.

This clonotype has ten or more counts. This sequence joins TRBV5-1 and TRBJ2-1; weak D call: TRBD2 (6 bases). Germline V gives CDR1 SGHRS, CDR2 YFSETQ. This CDR3 spans 13 amino acids. V dropped 4 bases and J dropped 7 bases, with 12 bases sitting between them. CDR3 sequence: CASSRLEGNEQFF. DNA for the CDR3: TGCGCCAGCAGCAGACTAGAGGGAAATGAGCAGTTCTTC.

This clonotype was detected a few times. A much bigger clone sits one base away, suggesting this may be a read error. No conserved phenylalanine or tryptophan ends this CDR3, so it is likely a read error. The genes are TRBV20-1 and TRBJ1-1; D is unclear. Between the trimmed V and J ends, which lost 0 bases and 4 bases, there was a span of 12 bases. Germline loops: CDR1 DFQATT, CDR2 SNEGSKA (reference sequence). CDR3 size: 14 residues. The CDR3 region has the DNA TGCAGTGCTAGAGACCTCCCCCAGTCCACTGAAGCTTTCTTG. Translating it yields CSARDLPQSTEAFL.

In this sample, this clonotype turned up many times. The gene calls are TRBV24-1 and TRBJ1-5, with D unresolved. CDR1 KGHDR and CDR2 SFDVKD come from the germline V gene. The CDR3 has 14 amino acids. V gave up 3 bases and J gave up 7 bases, with 12 bases separating them. CDR3 in DNA: TGTGCCACCAGTGATGAGAAAGGGATGCAGCCCCAGCATTTT. Protein sequence: CATSDEKGMQPQHF.

This clonotype was counted ten times or more. The J gene is TRBJ2-3, the V gene TRBV4-1; 8 nucleotides align to TRBD2. V lost 4 bases to trimming and J lost 1 base; unmatched junction nucleotides: 22. The CDR3 length is 21 residues. Per germline, CDR1 MGHRA and CDR2 YSYEKL. The CDR3 bases are TGCGCCAGCAGCCGCCCCCCCGGAGGGGCCGCACGGGAGGGAGGCACAGATACGCAGTATTTT. It encodes CASSRPPGGAAREGGTDTQYF.

This clonotype was observed at least ten times. The rearrangement joins TRBV7-2 to TRBJ2-7; D is uncertain. The germline gives CDR1 SGHTA, CDR2 FQGNSA. The CDR3 is 13 residues long. Trimming took 1 base from V and 3 from J, leaving 7 bases between them. The CDR3 spells CASSLGPHYEQYF. In DNA, the CDR3 is TGTGCCAGCAGCTTAGGTCCTCACTACGAGCAGTACTTC.

This clonotype has a count of ten or more. The CDR3 is CASSLGLAGANEQFF. Written as DNA, the CDR3 is TGTGCCAGCAGCTTAGGGCTAGCGGGAGCTAATGAGCAGTTCTTC. V gene TRBV11-3 combines with J gene TRBJ2-1, with 10 bases that match TRBD2. V was clipped by 1 base and J by 7 bases; unmatched bases: 4. The CDR3 consists of 15 residues. Germline V gene lookup returns CDR1 SGHNT and CDR2 YENEEA. The full variable domain, in which reference TRBV11-3 and TRBJ2-1 provide the parts outside the CDR3, is EAGVVQSPRYKIIEKKQPVAFWCNPISGHNTLYWYLQNLGQGPELLIRYENEEAVDDSQLPKDRFSAERLKGVDSTLKIQPAELGDSAVYLCASSLGLAGANEQFFGPGTRLTVL.

This clonotype was counted ten times or more. The genes are TRBV6-1 and TRBJ1-6, with a possible D match to TRBD1 (6 bases). Trimming took 11 bases from V and 0 from J, leaving 11 bases between them. Germline V gives CDR1 MNHNS, CDR2 SASEGT. This CDR3 is 14 amino acids long. CDR3 amino acids: CAGRGGSYNSPLHF. The CDR3 nucleotides read TGTGCCGGAAGGGGGGGCTCCTATAATTCACCCCTCCACTTT.

This clonotype was found a few times. J is TRBJ2-7 and V is TRBV6-2 or TRBV6-3, with D perhaps TRBD1 or TRBD2 (5 bases each). Germline CDR1 and CDR2: MNHEY and SVGEGT. The CDR3 contains 14 residues. The V and J ends lost 6 bases and 4 bases respectively, with 16 bases between them. The CDR3 is CASSPPGPQYEQYF. In nucleotides, the CDR3 is TGTGCCAGCAGCCCCCCGGGACCCCAATACGAGCAGTACTTC.

In this sample, this clonotype turned up many times. Being one base from a much bigger clone, this may be a read error. The chain is built from TRBV20-1 and TRBJ2-5, with TRBD2 identical over 12 bases. CDR3 size: 16 residues. The ends lost 6 bases at V and 5 bases at J; junction bases unmatched: 13. Looked up from germline, CDR1 is DFQATT and CDR2 is SNEGSKA (reference sequence). This CDR3 is CSALARTSGAGETQYF. Here the CDR3 DNA reads TGCAGTGCCCTCGCCCGGACTAGCGGGGCTGGGGAGACCCAGTACTTC.

This clonotype was seen repeatedly, ten times or more. The chain employs TRBV6-5 and TRBJ2-7; D not resolved. Trimming took 6 bases from V and 5 from J, leaving 20 bases between them. This CDR3 is built from 15 residues. Germline CDR1 reads MNHEY; CDR2 reads SVGAGI. The DNA for the CDR3 is TGTGCCAGCAGACGTACAAGGGCCCCAAGTAACGAGCAGTACTTC. Translating it yields CASRRTRAPSNEQYF.

In this sample, this clonotype turned up many times. The chain has TRBV6-6 and TRBJ1-5; D might be TRBD1 (6 bases). Germline CDR1 is MNHNY and CDR2 is SVGAGI (reference sequence). Trimming pared 4 bases from V and 4 bases from J, leaving 11 bases between. The CDR3 extends over 14 amino acids. The CDR3 sequence: CASSSPQGNQPQHF. Here the CDR3 DNA reads TGTGCCAGCAGTTCCCCACAGGGTAATCAGCCCCAGCATTTT.

This clonotype has at least ten counts. The rearrangement uses TRBV6-6 and TRBJ1-3; no clear D gene. The length of the CDR3 is 16 residues. Germline assignment: CDR1 MNHNY and CDR2 SVGAGI (reference sequence). Trimming removed 4 bases from V and 0 bases from J, with 13 bases in between. DNA of the CDR3: TGTGCCAGCAGTTCCCCCCAAAGCACCTCTGGAAACACCATATATTTT. As protein: CASSSPQSTSGNTIYF.

Many counts were recorded for this clonotype. The chain joins TRBV6-5 to TRBJ2-1, with 12 positions matching TRBD2. This CDR3 region has 15 residues. V was clipped by 6 bases and J by 8 bases; unmatched bases: 8. Germline CDR1 and CDR2: MNHEY and SVGAGI. The CDR3 loop is CASRPSGRARDEQFF. The CDR3 region has the DNA TGTGCCAGCAGACCTAGCGGGAGGGCCCGAGATGAGCAGTTCTTC.

This clonotype was seen a handful of times. This chain links TRBV3-1 with TRBJ2-4; possible D gene TRBD2, 6 bases. CDR1 and CDR2 (germline): LGHDT, YNNKEL (reference sequence). V lost 3 bases, J lost 8 bases, and 11 bases lay in between. This CDR3 region has 13 residues. The DNA for the CDR3 is TGTGCCAGCAGCCATGCTGCGGGGCACATTCAGTACTTC. Translation: CASSHAAGHIQYF.

This clonotype was counted many times. The V gene is TRBV11-2, the J gene TRBJ1-2; tentative D call: TRBD1 (6 bases). Trimming took 6 bases from V and 4 from J, leaving 15 bases between them. The CDR3 totals 14 residues. CDR1 and CDR2 from the germline V gene are SGHAT and FQNNGV. CDR3 DNA sequence: TGTGCCAGCAGTCAAGGGGCAGGGGTCTATGGCTACACCTTC. Its protein is CASSQGAGVYGYTF. The full variable domain, with the rest looked up from reference TRBV11-2 and TRBJ1-2, is EAGVAQSPRYKIIEKRQSVAFWCNPISGHATLYWYQQILGQGPKLLIQFQNNGVVDDSQLPKDRFSAERLKGVDSTLKIQPAKLEDSAVYLCASSQGAGVYGYTFGSGTRLTVV.

The table lists this clonotype with many counts. The rearrangement uses TRBV20-1 and TRBJ2-1; 9 bases align to TRBD2. The V gene end was trimmed by 5 bases and the J gene end by 4 bases; junction bases not matched to a gene: 12. The length of the CDR3 is 16 residues. Germline loops: CDR1 DFQATT, CDR2 SNEGSKA (reference sequence). The CDR3, as DNA: TGCAGTGCTTCCCCCTTGGCGGGAGGGATATACAATGAGCAGTTCTTC. Its translation is CSASPLAGGIYNEQFF.

This chain joins TRBV2 and TRBJ1-5; D perhaps matches TRBD1 (5 bases). V lost 2 bases and J lost 7, with 9 bases in between. This CDR3 contains 13 residues. Germline values: CDR1 SNHLY, CDR2 FYNNEI. In DNA form, the CDR3 reads TGTGCCAGCAGTGAACAGGGTTTACAGCCCCAGCATTTT. This sequence encodes CASSEQGLQPQHF.

As for this clonotype: A much larger clone differs from this one at a single base, so this may be a read error. V usage is TRBV7-2 and J usage is TRBJ2-1, with a weak D call TRBD2 (6 bases). This CDR3 contains 15 residues. CDR1 and CDR2 (germline): SGHTA, FQGNSA. The CDR3 sequence: CASSLVGGVGNEQLF. Written as DNA, the CDR3 is TGTGCCAGCAGTTTAGTCGGGGGAGTTGGCAATGAGCAGCTCTTC.

The table lists this clonotype with many counts. V and J are TRBV7-8 and TRBJ2-3; the D is unclear. CDR3 size: 14 residues. V shed 3 bases and J shed 3 bases, with 10 bases lying between them. CDR1 SGHVS and CDR2 FQNEAQ come from the germline V gene. CDR3 DNA sequence: TGTGCCAGCAGCTTTGGCCCGATAACAGATACGCAGTATTTT. Translation gives CASSFGPITDTQYF.

Many counts were recorded for this clonotype. V is TRBV20-1 and J is TRBJ2-7; 9 positions agree with TRBD2. The trim removed 0 bases at V and 7 bases at J, leaving 7 bases unmatched. The CDR3 is 14 residues long. CDR1 and CDR2 from the germline V gene are DFQATT and SNEGSKA (reference sequence). CDR3 in DNA: TGCAGTGCTAGAGAAACGCTAGCGGGACGGGAGCAGTACTTC. It encodes CSARETLAGREQYF.

On this clonotype itself: This may come from a read error, since a much larger clone is one base off. The V and J genes are TRBV20-1 and TRBJ2-7; TRBD2 matches 7 bases. This CDR3 has 16 amino acids. Trimming took 5 bases from V and 0 from J; bases not matched to a gene: 13. The germline V gene has CDR1 DFQATT and CDR2 SNEGSKA (reference sequence). CDR3 loop: CSALGLADLTSYEQYF. In nucleotides, the CDR3 is TGCAGTGCTCTGGGGCTAGCGGACCTGACCTCCTACGAGCAGTACTTC.

This clonotype showed up many times. The gene calls are TRBV6-2 or TRBV6-3 and TRBJ1-5; no clear D. The germline V gene has CDR1 MNHEY and CDR2 SVGEGT. The length of the CDR3 is 14 residues. V lost 8 bases, J lost 4 bases, and 15 bases lay in between. CDR3 nucleotide sequence: TGTGCCAGCTGCCCCAACGGGTTAAATCAGCCCCAGCATTTT. It specifies CASCPNGLNQPQHF.

A word on this clonotype: The CDR3 does not close with the conserved phenylalanine or tryptophan, likely indicating a read error. The chain joins TRBV19 to TRBJ2-7; tentative D call: TRBD1 (6 bases). The CDR3 extends over 12 amino acids. From germline, CDR1 is LNHDA and CDR2 SQIVND (reference sequence). The CDR3 protein is CASSVRGGEQYL. For the CDR3, the DNA is TGCGCCAGTAGTGTCAGGGGCGGGGAGCAGTACCTC.

This CDR3 reads CSAGNTIYF. Written as DNA, the CDR3 is TGCTCCGCTGGAAACACCATATATTTT. V is TRBV1 and J is TRBJ1-3. TRBV1 is a known pseudogene. The CDR3 consists of 9 residues.

This clonotype was counted ten times or more. V usage is TRBV6-2 or TRBV6-3 and J usage is TRBJ2-7; D is unresolved. The V end lost 6 bases, the J end lost 3 bases, and 6 bases lay between the germline ends. The CDR3 is made up of 11 amino acids. Germline V CDR1 and CDR2: MNHEY, SVGEGT. The CDR3 DNA sequence: TGTGCCAGCAGCCCCCTCTACGAGCAGTACTTC. Translated, it gives CASSPLYEQYF.

This clonotype has ten or more counts. This rearrangement joins TRBV19 to TRBJ2-1, with 8 bases fitting TRBD1. J was trimmed by 4 bases and V by 3 bases; bases with no gene match: 5. This CDR3 is built from 15 residues. The V gene's germline CDR1 is LNHDA and CDR2 SQIVND (reference sequence). CDR3 coding DNA: TGTGCCAGTAGTATTGAGGGACAGGCGTACAATGAGCAGTTCTTC. Its protein is CASSIEGQAYNEQFF.

Points on this clonotype: The CDR3 does not close with the conserved phenylalanine or tryptophan, likely indicating a read error. The chain has TRBV7-9 and TRBJ1-2, with D possibly matching TRBD1 (6 bases). The length of the CDR3 is 14 residues. V was shortened by 7 bases and J by 6 bases, with 18 bases between the two germline ends. Germline-derived CDR1 and CDR2 are SEHNR and FQNEAQ (reference sequence). CDR3 loop: CASTTPGTLHGYTP. CDR3 nucleotides: TGTGCCAGCACCACTCCGGGGACACTCCATGGCTACACCCCC.

The chain has TRBV12-3 or TRBV12-4 and TRBJ1-2; TRBD1 is a possible D gene (6 bases). Trimming took 6 bases from V and 6 from J, leaving 11 bases between them. The CDR3 loop spans 12 amino acids. CDR3 bases: TGTGCCAGCAGCCAGGGACATCATGGCTACACCTTC. Protein sequence: CASSQGHHGYTF.

The chain carries TRBV13 and TRBJ2-7, with D unresolved. Germline-derived CDR1 and CDR2 are PRHDT and FYEKMQ (reference sequence). V lost 5 bases, J lost 2 bases, and 19 bases lay in between. The CDR3 is 16 amino acids. The CDR3 nucleotides read TGTGCCAGCAGCGCAGGCCCGGCAGGCGCGACCTACGAGCAGTACTTC. Encoded protein: CASSAGPAGATYEQYF. Variable domain in full (rest from reference TRBV13 and TRBJ2-7): AAGVIQSPRHLIKEKRETATLKCYPIPRHDTVYWYQQGPGQDPQFLISFYEKMQSDKGSIPDRFSAQQFSDYHSELNMSSLELGDSALYFCASSAGPAGATYEQYFGPGTRLTVT.